This TCR beta chain is from a study of T cells in Graves' hyperthyroidism and ophthalmopathy. Study at large: Peripheral blood was obtained at initial diagnosis, preceding any treatment.

The germline V and J ends were trimmed by 5 bases and 3 bases, with 10 bases remaining between them. The CDR3 covers 14 residues. Per the germline V gene, CDR1 is LNHDA and CDR2 is SQIVND (reference sequence). This clonotype was recorded a few times. Authors of the study amplified TCR beta CDR3 regions from RNA transcripts. Primed by the HTBI set, a first-round RT-PCR was run on the TCR CDR3. TCRdb re-analysed the multiplex PCR reads in MiXCR, keeping a single row per CDR3 protein. This sample carries around 200,000 distinct CDR3 sequences, around 16% of them seen once, and the ten largest clones take around 47%.

This TCR was sampled from a middle-aged man with Graves' hyperthyroidism. Sequences were obtained from blood. The rearrangement joins TRBV19 to TRBJ2-2; weak D call: TRBD2 (6 bases). The CDR3, as DNA: TGTGCCAGTAGTCCCGGGGGTTACACCGGGGAGCTGTTTTTT. Protein: CASSPGGYTGELFF.